These 32 T cell receptor beta chains originate from one sample sequenced in a study of CD8 T cells in ankylosing spondylitis (dated by TCRdb to about 2017). Here is what the overall study found, with its caveats: A TCR beta motif of 8 or 9 highly homologous amino acid variants appeared characteristic of blood from ankylosing spondylitis patients.

The library was produced with 5' RACE. The reads were generated on an Illumina HiSeq 2500. TCRdb took the public reads, trimmed them with fastp at Q25, ran MiXCR for clone calling and kept in-frame beta chains. A single entry per CDR3 protein holds the most common genes and DNA from its merged rows. Within this sample are 200,000 to 250,000 distinct CDR3 sequences, with 7% to 8% of them counted one time only. The top ten constitute approximately 14% of the sample. Their specific antigens are unknown. Sequenced material: blood, either unsorted or a sorted T cell fraction (not recorded which). These receptors all stem from a male donor with ankylosing spondylitis.

This chain links TRBV3-1 with TRBJ2-1; 8 bases fit TRBD1. The V gene end was trimmed by 3 bases and the J gene end by 8 bases; junction bases not matched to a gene: 18. Germline CDR1 reads LGHDT; CDR2 reads YNNKEL (reference sequence). The CDR3 consists of 18 residues. DNA of the CDR3: TGTGCCAGCAGCCAGAAAGTTCATAGGGACAGGCTTTCGGATGAGCAGTTCTTC. Translated: CASSQKVHRDRLSDEQFF.

This clonotype was found many times. This chain uses TRBV12-3 or TRBV12-4 with TRBJ2-5; D is unresolved. This CDR3 region has 13 residues. Trimming removed 5 bases at V and 4 bases at J, with 11 bases between. This CDR3 is CASSPRRLETQYF. Written as DNA, the CDR3 is TGTGCCAGCAGTCCCCGCCGTCTAGAGACCCAGTACTTC.

Many counts were recorded for this clonotype. CDR3 nucleotides: TGTGCCAGCACCACGACCCTGAACACCTACGAGCAGTACTTC. This codes for CASTTTLNTYEQYF. The chain joins TRBV2 to TRBJ2-7; no firm D call. The length of the CDR3 is 14 residues. The germline gives CDR1 SNHLY, CDR2 FYNNEI. V gave up 7 bases and J gave up 2 bases, with 15 bases separating them.

This clonotype occurred many times. The chain has TRBV3-1 and TRBJ2-3; D not certain. CDR1 is LGHDT, CDR2 YNNKEL, per germline (reference sequence). Trimming left V 3 bases short and J 1 base short, with 11 bases between. The CDR3 is 15 residues long. This CDR3 reads CASSHTTEGTDTQYF. The CDR3 nucleotides read TGTGCCAGCAGCCACACGACGGAAGGCACAGATACGCAGTATTTT.

There are many counts of this clonotype. J is TRBJ1-2 and V is TRBV28; D remains unclear. CDR3 length equals 15 residues. Germline assignment: CDR1 MDHEN and CDR2 SYDVKM. Trimming stripped 3 bases from V and 0 bases from J, with 11 bases between. CDR3 DNA sequence: TGTGCCAGCAGTTTCATGGCAGGAGCTAACTATGGCTACACCTTC. Translating gives CASSFMAGANYGYTF.

This clonotype was picked up many times. The rearrangement uses TRBV20-1 and TRBJ2-1, with TRBD2 matching 9 bases. J was trimmed by 6 bases and V by 1 base; bases with no gene match: 13. This CDR3 region has 17 residues. Germline assignment: CDR1 DFQATT and CDR2 SNEGSKA (reference sequence). CDR3 amino acids: CSARGGLSGGLGNEQFF. The CDR3 DNA reads TGCAGTGCTAGAGGAGGGTTAAGCGGGGGGCTCGGCAATGAGCAGTTCTTC.

This clonotype came up many times. The V gene is TRBV15, the J gene TRBJ2-3, with TRBD2 matching over 9 bases. After removal of 3 bases from V and 2 bases from J, the junction contained 12 bases not matched to a gene. From germline, CDR1 is LNHNV and CDR2 YYDKDF (reference sequence). This CDR3 is 18 amino acids long. CDR3 amino acids: CATSSEWAAGGFTDTQYF. In nucleotides, the CDR3 is TGTGCCACCAGCAGTGAATGGGCAGCGGGGGGCTTCACAGATACGCAGTATTTT.

This clonotype was recorded many times. The chain carries TRBV5-1 and TRBJ2-5; 10 nucleotides match TRBD2. V lost 3 bases to trimming and J lost 2 bases; unmatched junction nucleotides: 7. Per germline, CDR1 SGHRS and CDR2 YFSETQ. The CDR3 consists of 16 residues. In nucleotides, the CDR3 is TGCGCCAGCAGCTCCCGGGGACTAGCGTTACAAGAGACCCAGTACTTC. Its translation is CASSSRGLALQETQYF. The whole variable domain, filled in from reference TRBV5-1 and TRBJ2-5, reads KAGVTQTPRYLIKTRGQQVTLSCSPISGHRSVSWYQQTPGQGLQFLFEYFSETQRNKGNFPGRFSGRQFSNSRSEMNVSTLELGDSALYLCASSSRGLALQETQYFGPGTRLLVL.

This clonotype was counted ten times or more. The V call is TRBV29-1, the J call TRBJ2-1, with 7 bases that match TRBD2. This CDR3 spans 11 amino acids. Looked up from germline, CDR1 is SQVTM and CDR2 is ANQGSEA. Germline trimming cut 7 bases from V and 5 bases from J; bases unmatched to any gene: 2. The CDR3 reads CSERDNNEQFF. CDR3 nucleotide sequence: TGCAGCGAGCGGGATAACAATGAGCAGTTCTTC.

This clonotype occurred many times. The chain joins TRBV7-6 to TRBJ1-2; tentatively, D is TRBD1 (6 bases). Germline V lookup: CDR1 SGHVS, CDR2 FNYEAQ. The CDR3 spans 15 residues. The germline V and J ends were trimmed by 4 bases and 2 bases, with 14 bases remaining between them. The CDR3 reads CASSSSRGLNYGYTF. Here the CDR3 DNA reads TGTGCCAGCAGCTCTTCCAGGGGTTTGAACTATGGCTACACCTTC.

Ten or more counts support this clonotype. This chain links TRBV6-2 or TRBV6-3 with TRBJ2-7, with a tentative D call TRBD2 (5 bases). The germline V gene encodes CDR1 MNHEY and CDR2 SVGEGT. Between the trimmed V and J ends, which lost 6 bases and 1 base, there was a span of 19 bases. The CDR3 is made up of 16 amino acids. CDR3 in DNA: TGTGCCAGCAGCTCACGCACCGGGGTCGGTTCCTACGAGCAGTACTTC. It specifies CASSSRTGVGSYEQYF.

This clonotype was seen many times. V and J are TRBV24-1 and TRBJ2-2, with D tentatively TRBD2 (6 bases). The CDR3 covers 14 residues. Trimming took 9 bases from V and 0 from J, leaving 10 bases between them. Germline assignment: CDR1 KGHDR and CDR2 SFDVKD. This CDR3 reads CATDGGSNTGELFF. CDR3 sequence (DNA): TGTGCCACCGACGGAGGGTCGAACACCGGGGAGCTGTTTTTT.

This clonotype has more than one count but fewer than ten. The rearrangement joins TRBV6-2 or TRBV6-3 to TRBJ2-1; tentatively, D is TRBD1 (6 bases). The CDR3 consists of 13 residues. Germline-derived CDR1 and CDR2 are MNHEY and SVGEGT. The ends were cut back, 4 bases at V and 10 bases at J, with 14 bases in the middle. The chain's CDR3 is CASSLTGNKEQFF. The DNA of the CDR3 is TGTGCCAGCAGTTTGACAGGAAATAAGGAGCAGTTCTTC.

This clonotype showed up many times. This rearrangement joins TRBV5-1 to TRBJ1-6; D not certain. V dropped 1 base and J dropped 8 bases, with 4 bases sitting between them. The V gene's germline CDR1 is SGHRS and CDR2 YFSETQ. The CDR3 extends over 12 amino acids. Written as DNA, the CDR3 is TGCGCCAGCAGCTTGCCGGATTCACCCCTCCACTTT. Encoded protein: CASSLPDSPLHF. Filled out from reference TRBV5-1 and TRBJ1-6, the complete variable domain reads KAGVTQTPRYLIKTRGQQVTLSCSPISGHRSVSWYQQTPGQGLQFLFEYFSETQRNKGNFPGRFSGRQFSNSRSEMNVSTLELGDSALYLCASSLPDSPLHFGNGTRLTVT.

This clonotype was detected ten times or more. This chain connects TRBV12-3 or TRBV12-4 to TRBJ1-2; 8 bases align to TRBD1. The CDR3 is 13 residues long. With 8 bases clipped from V and 7 bases from J, the junction kept 9 bases outside the gene matches. The CDR3 DNA reads TGTGCCAGCGATGGGGCAGGGGGCGGTGGCTACACCTTC. Translation: CASDGAGGGGYTF.

This clonotype showed up many times. The rearrangement links TRBV12-3 or TRBV12-4 to TRBJ2-7, with TRBD2 matching 11 bases. This CDR3 region has 14 residues. V gave up 7 bases and J gave up 2 bases; unmatched junction bases: 4. CDR3 sequence reads: CASNLAGGTYEQYF. Written as DNA, the CDR3 is TGTGCCAGCAATCTAGCGGGAGGCACCTACGAGCAGTACTTC.

This clonotype was counted at least ten times. This chain links TRBV5-5 with TRBJ2-1; TRBD2 matches at 8 bases. The germline V gene encodes CDR1 SGHKS and CDR2 YYEKEE (reference sequence). The CDR3 is 14 residues long. The J segment lost 8 bases and the V segment lost 7 bases, leaving 11 bases of the junction unmatched. CDR3 region: CASALGLVGYEQFF. The CDR3 DNA reads TGTGCCAGCGCGCTGGGACTAGTTGGTTATGAGCAGTTCTTC.

This clonotype was counted at least ten times. The chain links TRBV7-8 to TRBJ1-1; no clear D. Per the germline V gene, CDR1 is SGHVS and CDR2 is FQNEAQ. V lost 5 bases and J 6 bases, leaving 10 bases between the germline ends. This CDR3 has 12 amino acids. CDR3 protein: CASSPRSAEAFF. The CDR3 region has the DNA TGTGCCAGCAGCCCTCGTAGTGCTGAAGCTTTCTTT. Variable domain in full (rest from reference TRBV7-8 and TRBJ1-1): GAGVSQSPRYKVAKRGQDVALRCDPISGHVSLFWYQQALGQGPEFLTYFQNEAQLDKSGLPSDRFFAERPEGSVSTLKIQRTQQEDSAVYLCASSPRSAEAFFGQGTRLTVV.

This clonotype has a count of ten or more. The genes are TRBV7-9 and TRBJ1-2, with TRBD1 as a possible D gene (5 bases). Trimming took off 5 bases at V and 2 bases at J, with 15 bases between the two ends. The CDR3 spans 15 residues. CDR1 is SEHNR and CDR2 is FQNEAQ in the germline V gene (reference sequence). The CDR3 protein is CASSPLARENYGYTF. DNA for the CDR3: TGTGCCAGCAGCCCTCTGGCCAGGGAGAACTATGGCTACACCTTC.

This clonotype occurred many times. This chain uses TRBV7-8 with TRBJ2-5; the D is unclear. V lost 6 bases and J lost 5, with 19 bases in between. This CDR3 spans 15 amino acids. CDR1 SGHVS and CDR2 FQNEAQ come from the germline V gene. CDR3 amino acids: CASSSTQARAETQYF. CDR3 DNA sequence: TGTGCCAGCAGTTCCACCCAGGCTCGCGCCGAGACCCAGTACTTC.

This clonotype has ten or more counts. The chain is built from TRBV29-1 and TRBJ2-1; 13 bases are a match to TRBD2. Germline V lookup: CDR1 SQVTM, CDR2 ANQGSEA. This CDR3 region has 13 residues. The trim removed 8 bases at V and 4 bases at J, leaving 2 bases unmatched. The CDR3 region has the DNA TGCAGCTTGGGACTAGCGGGGTACAATGAGCAGTTCTTC. Residues: CSLGLAGYNEQFF.

The J gene is TRBJ1-6, the V gene TRBV4-3; no clear D gene. This CDR3 has 13 amino acids. Germline CDR1 LGHNA, CDR2 YSLEER. Trimming left V 0 bases short and J 9 bases short, with 6 bases between. The CDR3 sequence: CASSQDRPSPLHF. The CDR3 coding sequence is TGCGCCAGCAGCCAAGACCGACCTTCACCCCTCCACTTT.

This clonotype was detected many times. This chain uses TRBV4-3 with TRBJ1-5; D ambiguous. CDR3 length: 15 amino acids. CDR1 is LGHNA, CDR2 YSLEER, per germline. V was trimmed by 3 bases and J by 2 bases, leaving 11 bases between them. CDR3: CASSHNWDGNQPQHF. The DNA of the CDR3 is TGCGCCAGCAGCCACAACTGGGATGGCAATCAGCCCCAGCATTTT.

This clonotype showed up many times. V is TRBV20-1 and J is TRBJ2-1; maybe TRBD2 (7 bases). There are 13 residues in the CDR3. The germline V and J ends were trimmed by 6 bases and 7 bases, with 16 bases remaining between them. CDR1 and CDR2 from the germline V gene are DFQATT and SNEGSKA (reference sequence). CDR3 residues: CSARGLAENEQFF. CDR3 nucleotides: TGCAGTGCCCGGGGGCTAGCGGAGAATGAGCAGTTCTTC.

This clonotype was counted a few times. This chain uses TRBV20-1 with TRBJ2-1; no firm D call. The CDR3 is 18 residues long. The V end was cut by 2 bases, the J end by 0 bases, with 20 bases between. The V gene's germline CDR1 is DFQATT and CDR2 SNEGSKA (reference sequence). CDR3 bases: TGCAGTGCTAGATTATTTCGAACGGTGATGAGCTCCTACAATGAGCAGTTCTTC. Its protein product is CSARLFRTVMSSYNEQFF.

This clonotype was found many times. The chain joins TRBV28 to TRBJ2-4; 7 nucleotides match TRBD1. V shed 5 bases, J shed 10 bases, and the junction held 11 bases outside the gene matches. The CDR3 is 14 residues long. The germline CDR1 and CDR2 sequences are MDHEN and SYDVKM. The CDR3 sequence: CASSPPGQYLIQYF. The CDR3 coding sequence is TGTGCCAGCAGTCCGCCGGGACAGTACTTGATTCAGTACTTC.

This clonotype was recorded many times. The chain has TRBV7-2 and TRBJ1-1, with a tentative D call TRBD1 (5 bases). From germline, CDR1 is SGHTA and CDR2 FQGNSA. The CDR3 is made up of 17 amino acids. The V gene lost 7 bases and the J gene lost 0 bases, with 21 bases spanning the gap. The CDR3 here is CASISLKGWLMNTEAFF. The CDR3 nucleotides are TGTGCCAGCATCTCCTTGAAGGGGTGGCTGATGAACACTGAAGCTTTCTTT.

The chain couples TRBV12-5 to TRBJ2-3; 9 bases are a match to TRBD2. The CDR3 extends over 18 amino acids. V shed 4 bases, J shed 4 bases, and the junction held 15 bases outside the gene matches. CDR1 and CDR2 (germline): LGHNT, FRNRAP. CDR3 residues: CASGSTLPPGLAADTQYF. The DNA for the CDR3 is TGTGCTAGTGGTTCCACCTTACCTCCGGGACTAGCAGCAGATACGCAGTATTTT.

The table lists this clonotype with many counts. This sequence joins TRBV6-2 or TRBV6-3 and TRBJ2-2; 13 bases agree with TRBD2. The J segment lost 3 bases and the V segment lost 6 bases, leaving 7 bases of the junction unmatched. Germline V CDR1 and CDR2: MNHEY, SVGEGT. The CDR3 covers 17 residues. In nucleotides, the CDR3 is TGTGCCAGCAGCGAATTGGGACTAGCGGGGTACACCGGGGAGCTGTTTTTT. Translated: CASSELGLAGYTGELFF.

In this sample, this clonotype turned up many times. The chain is built from TRBV3-1 and TRBJ2-1; TRBD1 matches at 8 bases. The CDR3 runs to 16 residues. Germline V gene data show CDR1 as LGHDT and CDR2 as YNNKEL (reference sequence). V shed 3 bases and J 3 bases; nucleotides not matched to a gene: 7. This CDR3 reads CASSHRQGTYYNEQFF. The CDR3 DNA is TGTGCCAGCAGCCACCGACAGGGGACCTACTACAATGAGCAGTTCTTC.

This clonotype has ten or more counts. This chain joins TRBV6-2 or TRBV6-3 and TRBJ2-7; D possibly corresponds to TRBD2 (6 bases). The CDR3 spans 13 residues. V lost 4 bases to trimming and J lost 2 bases, with 9 bases between them. CDR1 and CDR2 (germline): MNHEY, SVGEGT. CDR3 nucleotide sequence: TGTGCCAGCAGTTGGGCGGGAACCTACGAGCAGTACTTC. It specifies CASSWAGTYEQYF.

J is TRBJ1-6 and V is TRBV6-2 or TRBV6-3; D gene unclear. The CDR3 contains 14 residues. V was pared by 7 bases and J by 9 bases, with 16 bases between. In germline, CDR1 is MNHEY, CDR2 SVGEGT. CDR3 nucleotides: TGTGCCAGCACAGAAGTGGGATTTATTTCACCCCTCCACTTT. It is translated as CASTEVGFISPLHF.